The T cell receptor (beta chain) under discussion was sequenced for a study of control samples from healthy donors and cancer patients. This CDR3 region has 14 residues. Germline CDR1 DFQATT, CDR2 SNEGSKA (reference sequence). With 3 bases removed from V and 5 bases from J, the gap between germline ends came to 13 bases. The repertoire was sequenced with immunoSEQ multiplex PCR; TCRdb's copy has only in-frame clones and lacks some. The repertoire holds under 300,000 clones, with more than 65% as singletons. The TCR comes from an older woman with lung cancer. This chain uses TRBV20-1 with TRBJ1-4; possibly TRBD1 for D (6 bases). What was sequenced was PBMCs. In nucleotides, the CDR3 is TGCAGTGCTAGTACAGGGTTTAGGAATGAAAAACTGTTTTTT. Translation: CSASTGFRNEKLFF.